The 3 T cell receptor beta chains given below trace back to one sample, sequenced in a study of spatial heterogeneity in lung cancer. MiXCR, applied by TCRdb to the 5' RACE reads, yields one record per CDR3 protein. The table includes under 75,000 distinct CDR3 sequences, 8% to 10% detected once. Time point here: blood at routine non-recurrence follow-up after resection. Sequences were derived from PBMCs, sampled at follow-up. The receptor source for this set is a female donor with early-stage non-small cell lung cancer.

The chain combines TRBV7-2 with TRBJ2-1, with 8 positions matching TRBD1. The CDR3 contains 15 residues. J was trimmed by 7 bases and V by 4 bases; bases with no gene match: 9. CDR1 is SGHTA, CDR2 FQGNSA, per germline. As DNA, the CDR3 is TGTGCCAGCAGCTCCCAGACAGGGGTGGGGAATGAGCAGTTCTTC. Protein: CASSSQTGVGNEQFF.

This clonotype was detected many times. The CDR3 DNA reads TGTGCCAGCAGCCCTCGACTAGCGGGAGAGAGCGATGAGCAGTTCTTC. This encodes CASSPRLAGESDEQFF. The genes are TRBV7-3 and TRBJ2-1, with TRBD2 matching over 12 bases. V shed 5 bases and J 8 bases; nucleotides not matched to a gene: 10. Germline CDR1 is SGHTA and CDR2 is FQGTGA. This CDR3 comprises 16 residues.

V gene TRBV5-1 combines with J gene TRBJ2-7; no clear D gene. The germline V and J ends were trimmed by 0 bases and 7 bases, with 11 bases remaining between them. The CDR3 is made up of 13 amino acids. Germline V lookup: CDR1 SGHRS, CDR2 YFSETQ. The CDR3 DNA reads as TGCGCCAGCAGCTTGGAGGCTAGTCGAGAGCAGTACTTC. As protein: CASSLEASREQYF. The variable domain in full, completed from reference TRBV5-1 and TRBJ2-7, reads KAGVTQTPRYLIKTRGQQVTLSCSPISGHRSVSWYQQTPGQGLQFLFEYFSETQRNKGNFPGRFSGRQFSNSRSEMNVSTLELGDSALYLCASSLEASREQYFGPGTRLTVT.